The T cell receptor (beta chain) under discussion was sequenced for a study of cytomegalovirus exposure and HLA in healthy donors. Study information: Around 77 million unique TCRs from HLA-typed donors made up an early data release.

Turning to this clone: The antigen remains unidentified.

PCR involved 60 Vbeta and 13 Jbeta primers. Clones were read by immunoSEQ multiplex PCR, and TCRdb kept only the in-frame ones, dropping some. The sample consists of some 90,000 clones, roughly 74% of them appearing once. Whereas donors were nominally healthy upon sampling, unrecorded immune exposures were probable. Points from the study as a whole: Fewer N-insertions (relative to the approximately 700-donor mean) were reportedly seen in an Asian-associated ancestry cluster in a later analysis.

Material: PBMCs. This clonotype was obtained from a female donor in good health and CMV-seropositive.

Written as DNA, the CDR3 is TGTGCCAGCAGCTTGGGTCTAGCGGGGGGACTTACCTACGAGCAGTACTTC. This translates into CASSLGLAGGLTYEQYF. The genes are TRBV5-4 and TRBJ2-7, with 11 positions matching TRBD2. The CDR3 is 17 amino acids. The germline gives CDR1 SGHNT, CDR2 YYREEE (reference sequence). V trimming: 0 bases; J trimming: 2 bases; junction bases outside the gene matches: 7. The variable domain in full, with the rest retrieved from reference TRBV5-4 and TRBJ2-7, is ETGVTQSPTHLIKTRGQQVTLRCSSQSGHNTVSWYQQALGQGPQFIFQYYREEENGRGNFPPRFSGLQFPNYSSELNVNALELDDSALYLCASSLGLAGGLTYEQYFGPGTRLTVT.